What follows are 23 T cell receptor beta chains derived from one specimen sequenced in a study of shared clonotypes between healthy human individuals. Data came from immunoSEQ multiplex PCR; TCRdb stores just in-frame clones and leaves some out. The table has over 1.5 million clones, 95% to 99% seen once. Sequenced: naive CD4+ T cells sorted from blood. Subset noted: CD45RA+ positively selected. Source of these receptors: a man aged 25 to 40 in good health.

The CDR3 sequence: CASSLAPMGTGIEKLFF. CDR3 nucleotide sequence: TGTGCCAGCAGCTTAGCTCCTATGGGGACAGGGATTGAAAAACTGTTTTTT. The genes are TRBV7-9 and TRBJ1-4; 9 bases line up with TRBD1. Looked up from germline, CDR1 is SEHNR and CDR2 is FQNEAQ (reference sequence). J was trimmed by 7 bases and V by 0 bases; bases with no gene match: 9. CDR3 length equals 17 residues.

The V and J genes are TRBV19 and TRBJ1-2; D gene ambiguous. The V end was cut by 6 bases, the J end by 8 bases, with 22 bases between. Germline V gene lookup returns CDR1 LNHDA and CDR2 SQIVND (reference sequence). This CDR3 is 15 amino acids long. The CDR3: CASRTPLRKLGGYTF. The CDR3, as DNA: TGTGCCAGTAGAACCCCCCTTAGGAAGCTAGGGGGCTACACCTTC.

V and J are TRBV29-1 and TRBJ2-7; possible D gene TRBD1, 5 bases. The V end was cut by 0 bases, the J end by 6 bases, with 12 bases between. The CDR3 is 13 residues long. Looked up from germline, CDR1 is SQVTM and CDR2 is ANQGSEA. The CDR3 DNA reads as TGCAGCGTTGAAGAGCAGGGTACCGGCGAGCAGTACTTC. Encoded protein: CSVEEQGTGEQYF.

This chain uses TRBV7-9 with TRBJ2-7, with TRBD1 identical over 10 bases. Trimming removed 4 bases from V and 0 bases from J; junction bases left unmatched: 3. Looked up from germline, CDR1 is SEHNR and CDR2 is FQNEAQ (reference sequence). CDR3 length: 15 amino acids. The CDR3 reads CASSSWTGGSYEQYF. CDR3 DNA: TGTGCCAGCAGCTCTTGGACAGGGGGCTCCTACGAGCAGTACTTC.

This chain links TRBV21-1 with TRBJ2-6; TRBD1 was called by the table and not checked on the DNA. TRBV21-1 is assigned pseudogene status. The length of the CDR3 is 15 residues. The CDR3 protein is CASSTGVSGANVLTF. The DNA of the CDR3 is TGTGCCAGCAGCACAGGGGTCTCTGGGGCCAACGTCCTGACTTTC.

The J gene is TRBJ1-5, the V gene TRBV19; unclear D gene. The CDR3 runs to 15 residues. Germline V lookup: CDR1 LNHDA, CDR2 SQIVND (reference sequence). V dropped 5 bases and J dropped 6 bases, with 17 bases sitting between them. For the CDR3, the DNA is TGTGCCAGTAGTCTTCGCCCCAGCACTGGTCAGCCCCAGCATTTT. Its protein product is CASSLRPSTGQPQHF. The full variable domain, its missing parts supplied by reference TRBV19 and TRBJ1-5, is DGGITQSPKYLFRKEGQNVTLSCEQNLNHDAMYWYRQDPGQGLRLIYYSQIVNDFQKGDIAEGYSVSREKKESFPLTVTSAQKNPTAFYLCASSLRPSTGQPQHFGDGTRLSIL.

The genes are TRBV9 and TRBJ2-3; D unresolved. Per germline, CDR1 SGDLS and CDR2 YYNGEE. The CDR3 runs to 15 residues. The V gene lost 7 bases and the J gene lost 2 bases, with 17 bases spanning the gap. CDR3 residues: CASEGSRPDTDTQYF. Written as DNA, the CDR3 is TGTGCCAGCGAAGGTTCTAGACCCGACACAGATACGCAGTATTTT.

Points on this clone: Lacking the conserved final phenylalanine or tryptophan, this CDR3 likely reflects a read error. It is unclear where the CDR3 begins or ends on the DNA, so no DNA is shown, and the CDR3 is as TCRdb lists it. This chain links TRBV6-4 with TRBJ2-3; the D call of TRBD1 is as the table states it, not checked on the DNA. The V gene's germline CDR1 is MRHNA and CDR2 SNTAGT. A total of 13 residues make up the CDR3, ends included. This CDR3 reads CASRTEGKIPGPT.

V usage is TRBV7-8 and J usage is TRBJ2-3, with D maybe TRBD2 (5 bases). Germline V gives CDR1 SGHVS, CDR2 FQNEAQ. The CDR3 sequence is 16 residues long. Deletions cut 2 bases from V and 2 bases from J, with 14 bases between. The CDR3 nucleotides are TGTGCCAGCAGCTTAAACTCAGCGGCCATCACAGATACGCAGTATTTT. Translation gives CASSLNSAAITDTQYF.

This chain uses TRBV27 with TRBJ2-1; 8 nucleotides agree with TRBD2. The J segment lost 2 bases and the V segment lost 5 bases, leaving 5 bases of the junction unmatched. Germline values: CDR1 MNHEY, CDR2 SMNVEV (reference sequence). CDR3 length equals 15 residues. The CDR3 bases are TGTGCCAGCAGTGATAACGGGAGGGCCTACAATGAGCAGTTCTTC. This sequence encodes CASSDNGRAYNEQFF.

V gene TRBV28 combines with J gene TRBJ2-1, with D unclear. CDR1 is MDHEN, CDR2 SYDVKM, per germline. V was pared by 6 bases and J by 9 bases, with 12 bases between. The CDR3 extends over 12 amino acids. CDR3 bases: TGTGCCAGCAGCCCTTCTGGCCTTGAGCAGTTCTTC. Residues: CASSPSGLEQFF.

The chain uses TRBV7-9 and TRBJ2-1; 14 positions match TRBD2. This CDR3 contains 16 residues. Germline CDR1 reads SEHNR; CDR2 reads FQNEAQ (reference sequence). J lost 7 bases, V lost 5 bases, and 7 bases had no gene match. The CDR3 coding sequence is TGTGCCAGCAGCACGACTAGCGGGAGGGATAAGAATGAGCAGTTCTTC. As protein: CASSTTSGRDKNEQFF. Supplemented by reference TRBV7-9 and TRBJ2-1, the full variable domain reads DTGVSQNPRHKITKRGQNVTFRCDPISEHNRLYWYRQTLGQGPEFLTYFQNEAQLEKSRLLSDRFSAERPKGSFSTLEIQRTEQGDSAMYLCASSTTSGRDKNEQFFGPGTRLTVL.

CDR3 DNA: TGCGCCAGCAGCCAAACTAGCGGGAGGGCATGGGATACGCAGTATTTT. Its translation is CASSQTSGRAWDTQYF. The gene calls are TRBV5-1 and TRBJ2-3; 13 nucleotides line up with TRBD2. Germline-derived CDR1 and CDR2 are SGHRS and YFSETQ. The V gene end was trimmed by 4 bases and the J gene end by 6 bases; junction bases not matched to a gene: 8. The CDR3 has 16 residues. The full variable domain, completed using reference TRBV5-1 and TRBJ2-3, is KAGVTQTPRYLIKTRGQQVTLSCSPISGHRSVSWYQQTPGQGLQFLFEYFSETQRNKGNFPGRFSGRQFSNSRSEMNVSTLELGDSALYLCASSQTSGRAWDTQYFGPGTRLTVL.

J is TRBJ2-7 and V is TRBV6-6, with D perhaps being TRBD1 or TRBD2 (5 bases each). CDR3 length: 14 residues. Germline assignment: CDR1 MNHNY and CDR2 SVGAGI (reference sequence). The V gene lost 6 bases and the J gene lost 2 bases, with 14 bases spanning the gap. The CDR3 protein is CASRPGTDPYEQYF. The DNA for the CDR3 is TGTGCCAGCAGACCAGGGACGGATCCCTACGAGCAGTACTTC.

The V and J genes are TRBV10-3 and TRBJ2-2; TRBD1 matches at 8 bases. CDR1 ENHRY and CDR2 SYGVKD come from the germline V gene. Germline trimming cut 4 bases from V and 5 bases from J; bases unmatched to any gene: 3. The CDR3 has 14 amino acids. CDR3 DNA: TGTGCCATCAGTGTGAACAGGGGGACCGGGGAGCTGTTTTTT. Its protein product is CAISVNRGTGELFF.

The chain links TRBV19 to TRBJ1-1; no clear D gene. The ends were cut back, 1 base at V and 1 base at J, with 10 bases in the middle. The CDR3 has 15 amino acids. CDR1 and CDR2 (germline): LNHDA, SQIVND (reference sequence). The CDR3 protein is CASSIVGLGNTEAFF. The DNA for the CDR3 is TGTGCCAGTAGTATAGTCGGCCTTGGGAACACTGAAGCTTTCTTT.

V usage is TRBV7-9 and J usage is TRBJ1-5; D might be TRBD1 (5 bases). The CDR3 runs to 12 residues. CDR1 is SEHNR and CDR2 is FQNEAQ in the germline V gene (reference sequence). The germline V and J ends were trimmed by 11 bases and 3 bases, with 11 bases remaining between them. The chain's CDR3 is CAVGQLNQPQHF. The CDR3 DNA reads TGTGCCGTCGGACAACTCAATCAGCCCCAGCATTTT.

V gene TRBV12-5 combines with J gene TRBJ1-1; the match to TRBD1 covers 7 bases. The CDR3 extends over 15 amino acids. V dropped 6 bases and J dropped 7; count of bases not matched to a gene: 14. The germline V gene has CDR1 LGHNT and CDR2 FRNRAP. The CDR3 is CASGPRQGPKLEAFF. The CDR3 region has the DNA TGTGCTAGTGGGCCACGACAGGGTCCGAAACTTGAAGCTTTCTTT.

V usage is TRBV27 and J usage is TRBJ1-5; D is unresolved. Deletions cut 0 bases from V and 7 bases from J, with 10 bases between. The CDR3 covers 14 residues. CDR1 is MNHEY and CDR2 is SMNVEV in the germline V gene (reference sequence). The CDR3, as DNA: TGTGCCAGCAGTTTATCCAGTCCGACCCAGCCCCAGCATTTT. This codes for CASSLSSPTQPQHF.

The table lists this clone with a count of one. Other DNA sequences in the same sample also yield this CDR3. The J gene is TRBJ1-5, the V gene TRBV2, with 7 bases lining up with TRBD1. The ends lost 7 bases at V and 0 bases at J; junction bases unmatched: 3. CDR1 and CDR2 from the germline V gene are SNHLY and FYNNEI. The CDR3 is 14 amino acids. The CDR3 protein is CASNRGGSNQPQHF. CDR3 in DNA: TGTGCCAGCAACAGGGGCGGTAGCAATCAGCCCCAGCATTTT.

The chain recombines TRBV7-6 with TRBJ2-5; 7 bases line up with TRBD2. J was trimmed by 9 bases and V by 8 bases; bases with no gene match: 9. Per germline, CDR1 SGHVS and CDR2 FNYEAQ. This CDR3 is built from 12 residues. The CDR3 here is CASGAGGGAQYF. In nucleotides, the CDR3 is TGTGCCAGCGGCGCCGGTGGGGGGGCCCAGTACTTC.

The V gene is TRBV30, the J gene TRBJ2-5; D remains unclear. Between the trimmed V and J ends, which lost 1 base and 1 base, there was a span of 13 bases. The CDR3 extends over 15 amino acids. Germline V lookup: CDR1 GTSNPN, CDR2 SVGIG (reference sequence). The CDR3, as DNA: TGTGCCTGGAGTGAAGGGTTTACAGCCCAAGAGACCCAGTACTTC. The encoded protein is CAWSEGFTAQETQYF.

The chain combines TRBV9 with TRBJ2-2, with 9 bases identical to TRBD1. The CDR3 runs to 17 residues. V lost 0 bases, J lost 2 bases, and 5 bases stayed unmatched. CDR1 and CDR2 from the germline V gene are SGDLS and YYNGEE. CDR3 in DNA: TGTGCCAGCAGCGTAGTAGGGGGACAGGGTAACACCGGGGAGCTGTTTTTT. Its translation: CASSVVGGQGNTGELFF.